These 30 T cell receptor beta chains were all obtained from the same sample, sequenced in a study of CD8 T cells in Susac syndrome. RNA totalling about 0.5 to 1 ug underwent reverse transcription with random hexamers. Using its own MiXCR run on the immunoSEQ multiplex PCR reads, TCRdb lists one record per CDR3 protein. The sample gives approximately 190,000 distinct CDR3 sequences, about 94% of which show up once; around 0.1% is in the top ten. Sequenced material: CD4+ T cells from PBMCs. Receptors originate from a human donor in good health.

The V gene is TRBV29-1, the J gene TRBJ1-1; D may be TRBD1 (5 bases). The CDR3 is made up of 10 amino acids. V lost 7 bases, J lost 6 bases, and 9 bases lay in between. CDR1 SQVTM and CDR2 ANQGSEA come from the germline V gene. This CDR3 is CSAAGPEAFF. The CDR3 DNA follows: TGCAGCGCAGCGGGGCCTGAAGCTTTCTTT.

The chain is built from TRBV10-2 and TRBJ1-1; D is uncertain. CDR3 length: 17 amino acids. The germline V gene encodes CDR1 WSHSY and CDR2 SAAADI. V was cut by 1 base and J by 2 bases, with 17 bases left in between. The CDR3 region has the DNA TGCGCCAGCAGTGAGTGGCCGGCTGGGGTGGGAAACACTGAAGCTTTCTTT. Protein sequence: CASSEWPAGVGNTEAFF.

This clonotype was detected once. The CDR3 spells CASSFLTGLSGNTIYF. The CDR3 DNA sequence: TGTGCCAGCAGTTTCCTGACAGGGCTCTCTGGAAACACCATATATTTT. This rearrangement joins TRBV6-6 to TRBJ1-3; 7 nucleotides align to TRBD1. V shed 4 bases and J 0 bases; nucleotides not matched to a gene: 6. This CDR3 is 16 amino acids long. The germline V gene has CDR1 MNHNY and CDR2 SVGAGI (reference sequence).

The chain has TRBV18 and TRBJ2-7; 8 positions match TRBD1. The CDR3 runs 13 residues. V shed 4 bases, J shed 3 bases, and the junction held 2 bases outside the gene matches. The germline gives CDR1 KGHSH, CDR2 LQKENI. The CDR3 region is CASSRGQGYEQYV. The CDR3 nucleotides read TGTGCCAGCTCACGAGGACAGGGCTACGAGCAGTACGTC.

The chain couples TRBV7-9 to TRBJ1-2, with D uncertain. V was clipped by 5 bases and J by 4 bases, with 8 bases between them. Germline V lookup: CDR1 SEHNR, CDR2 FQNEAQ (reference sequence). This CDR3 comprises 12 residues. CDR3 amino acids: CASSGRIYGYTF. CDR3 nucleotide sequence: TGTGCCAGCAGCGGCCGGATCTATGGCTACACCTTC.

In its sample, this clonotype was seen once. The chain joins TRBV13 to TRBJ1-1; 8 nucleotides line up with TRBD1. V shed 5 bases, J shed 4 bases, and the junction held 6 bases outside the gene matches. Germline lookup yields CDR1 PRHDT and CDR2 FYEKMQ (reference sequence). The CDR3 runs to 14 residues. CDR3 amino acids: CASSPRTGPTEAFF. CDR3 nucleotides: TGTGCCAGCAGCCCCCGGACAGGGCCCACTGAAGCTTTCTTT.

This clonotype has only one observation. This sequence joins TRBV19 and TRBJ2-6; a possible D gene is TRBD1 (6 bases). Looked up from germline, CDR1 is LNHDA and CDR2 is SQIVND (reference sequence). The V gene lost 6 bases and the J gene lost 2 bases, with 14 bases spanning the gap. This CDR3 is 16 amino acids long. The CDR3 region has the DNA TGTGCCAGTAGCCGGCAGGGGATTGCTGGGGCCAACGTCCTGACTTTC. It specifies CASSRQGIAGANVLTF.

This clonotype was observed once. The chain links TRBV25-1 to TRBJ1-2; TRBD1 might be the D (6 bases). The CDR3 is made up of 13 amino acids. Trimming pared 7 bases from V and 2 bases from J, leaving 11 bases between. Germline V lookup: CDR1 MGHDK, CDR2 SYGVNS. The CDR3 region has the DNA TGTGCCAGCACCTCAGGGGAAAACTATGGCTACACCTTC. Translated, it gives CASTSGENYGYTF.

CDR3 region: CASSHDGEETQYF. The CDR3 DNA follows: TGCGCCAGCAGCCACGACGGTGAAGAGACCCAGTACTTC. J is TRBJ2-5 and V is TRBV5-1; D is undetermined. The CDR3 is 13 amino acids. The ends were cut back, 4 bases at V and 3 bases at J, with 10 bases in the middle. CDR1 is SGHRS and CDR2 is YFSETQ in the germline V gene.

V is TRBV6-6 and J is TRBJ2-2, with unresolved D. The germline V and J ends were trimmed by 4 bases and 2 bases, with 8 bases remaining between them. The CDR3 has 14 amino acids. Germline V gene sequence: CDR1 MNHNY, CDR2 SVGAGI (reference sequence). CDR3 sequence reads: CASSSAHNTGELFF. The CDR3 DNA sequence: TGTGCCAGCAGTTCGGCACATAACACCGGGGAGCTGTTTTTT.

The V and J genes are TRBV19 and TRBJ1-2, with TRBD1 matching 9 bases. V gave up 4 bases and J gave up 8 bases; unmatched junction bases: 5. This CDR3 has 13 amino acids. The germline V gene encodes CDR1 LNHDA and CDR2 SQIVND (reference sequence). CDR3 nucleotides: TGTGCCAGTAGTAGGGACAGGGTTGACGGCTACACCTTC. Encoded protein: CASSRDRVDGYTF.

This clonotype was seen a single time. V usage is TRBV2 and J usage is TRBJ1-6; 7 nucleotides line up with TRBD1. The CDR3 is 15 amino acids. Germline CDR1 SNHLY, CDR2 FYNNEI. Unmatched junction bases numbered 9, after V lost 4 bases and J lost 9 bases. The CDR3 is CASSAQGNAASPLHF. In DNA form, the CDR3 reads TGTGCCAGCAGTGCACAGGGGAACGCGGCTTCACCCCTCCACTTT.

The rearrangement joins TRBV14 to TRBJ2-7; D is perhaps TRBD1 (5 bases). The V and J ends lost 7 bases and 0 bases respectively, with 10 bases between them. Looked up from germline, CDR1 is SGHDN and CDR2 is FVKESK. The CDR3 runs to 13 residues. DNA for the CDR3: TGTGCCAGCAACTGGCAGGGCTCCTACGAGCAGTACTTC. This encodes CASNWQGSYEQYF.

The chain links TRBV10-3 to TRBJ1-4; D perhaps matches TRBD1 (6 bases). From germline, CDR1 is ENHRY and CDR2 SYGVKD. V lost 10 bases and J 7 bases, leaving 16 bases between the germline ends. There are 13 residues in the CDR3. DNA of the CDR3: TGTGCCACCCAACAGGGCTTGGGTGAAAAACTGTTTTTT. Translated: CATQQGLGEKLFF.

This chain joins TRBV9 and TRBJ1-1; no clear D. V gave up 4 bases and J gave up 0 bases, with 13 bases separating them. Germline lookup yields CDR1 SGDLS and CDR2 YYNGEE. The CDR3 sequence is 15 residues long. CDR3: CASSLQGFMNTEAFF. The CDR3 nucleotides are TGTGCCAGCAGCCTTCAAGGGTTCATGAACACTGAAGCTTTCTTT.

V usage is TRBV27 and J usage is TRBJ2-7; D is uncertain. The V gene lost 5 bases and the J gene lost 6 bases, with 14 bases spanning the gap. Germline V gene sequence: CDR1 MNHEY, CDR2 SMNVEV (reference sequence). This CDR3 has 13 residues. CDR3 region: CASSVGPMTEQYV. The CDR3 bases are TGTGCCAGCAGTGTGGGCCCCATGACCGAGCAGTACGTC.

This chain uses TRBV5-1 with TRBJ1-3, with D uncertain. This CDR3 contains 14 residues. Germline CDR1 and CDR2: SGHRS and YFSETQ. Trimming cost V 4 bases and J 2 bases, with 10 bases left between them. CDR3 in DNA: TGCGCCAGCAGCCCTTCTCAGGCTGGAAACACCATATATTTT. Encoded protein: CASSPSQAGNTIYF.

This clonotype was detected once. The CDR3 protein is CASSEGRTYGYTF. CDR3 sequence (DNA): TGTGCCAGCAGTGAAGGACGGACCTATGGCTACACCTTC. The chain couples TRBV6-4 to TRBJ1-2; D gene unclear. V was cut by 3 bases and J by 4 bases, with 9 bases left in between. This CDR3 contains 13 residues. Germline V lookup: CDR1 MRHNA, CDR2 SNTAGT.

This sequence joins TRBV7-6 and TRBJ1-5, with TRBD1 matching over 9 bases. The germline V gene encodes CDR1 SGHVS and CDR2 FNYEAQ. V shed 1 base, J shed 5 bases, and the junction held 3 bases outside the gene matches. CDR3 size: 15 residues. CDR3 protein: CASSLGTGGHQPQHF. As DNA, the CDR3 is TGTGCCAGCAGCTTAGGCACAGGGGGCCATCAGCCCCAGCATTTT.

J is TRBJ1-5 and V is TRBV19; 7 bases line up with TRBD1. The CDR3 extends over 15 amino acids. Germline V gene sequence: CDR1 LNHDA, CDR2 SQIVND (reference sequence). Losses at the gene ends were 3 bases for V and 7 bases for J; bases not matched to a gene: 9. The CDR3 bases are TGTGCCAGTAGTATGGGCGGCAGGGGGAAGCAGCCCCAGCATTTT. It encodes CASSMGGRGKQPQHF.

The gene calls are TRBV7-9 and TRBJ1-1; the D gene is possibly TRBD1 (6 bases). V lost 1 base to trimming and J lost 2 bases, with 11 bases between them. This CDR3 contains 15 residues. Per the germline V gene, CDR1 is SEHNR and CDR2 is FQNEAQ (reference sequence). The chain's CDR3 is CASSLGGGGNTEAFF. CDR3 in DNA: TGTGCCAGCAGCTTAGGGGGAGGGGGTAACACTGAAGCTTTCTTT.

This clonotype came up once. V usage is TRBV7-2 and J usage is TRBJ1-4; no reliable D call. Germline-derived CDR1 and CDR2 are SGHTA and FQGNSA. The CDR3 length is 14 residues. Trimming pared 2 bases from V and 6 bases from J, leaving 10 bases between. The CDR3 is CASSLWTGDEKLFF. The CDR3 DNA is TGTGCCAGCAGCTTATGGACGGGTGATGAAAAACTGTTTTTT.

The chain couples TRBV19 to TRBJ2-3; 8 bases agree with TRBD2. In germline, CDR1 is LNHDA, CDR2 SQIVND (reference sequence). CDR3 length: 15 amino acids. Trimming cost V 3 bases and J 2 bases; bases outside gene matches: 4. CDR3: CASSIGGVYTDTQYF. CDR3 bases: TGTGCCAGTAGTATCGGGGGGGTCTACACAGATACGCAGTATTTT.

Here the CDR3 DNA reads TGTGCCAGCAGTGAGGGCGGGGGGCGATACAATGAGCAGTTCTTC. As protein: CASSEGGGRYNEQFF. The chain is built from TRBV25-1 and TRBJ2-1; 8 bases agree with TRBD2. Looked up from germline, CDR1 is MGHDK and CDR2 is SYGVNS. Trimming removed 3 bases from V and 4 bases from J; junction bases left unmatched: 5. This CDR3 has 15 amino acids.

This chain uses TRBV10-3 with TRBJ2-7; TRBD2 matches 7 bases. This CDR3 spans 15 amino acids. J was trimmed by 2 bases and V by 0 bases; bases with no gene match: 4. CDR1 is ENHRY and CDR2 is SYGVKD in the germline V gene. In DNA, the CDR3 is TGTGCCATCAGTGAGTCAGCGGGGCGCGCCTACGAGCAGTACTTC. The encoded protein is CAISESAGRAYEQYF.

This sequence joins TRBV30 and TRBJ1-2; tentative D call: TRBD1 (5 bases). Germline-derived CDR1 and CDR2 are GTSNPN and SVGIG (reference sequence). V lost 1 base and J lost 6, with 12 bases in between. CDR3 length: 13 amino acids. The CDR3 reads CAWSDWQGNGYTF. The DNA of the CDR3 is TGTGCCTGGAGTGATTGGCAGGGCAATGGCTACACCTTC.

The V and J genes are TRBV15 and TRBJ2-5; D is unclear. V was cut by 3 bases and J by 5 bases, with 13 bases left in between. Germline-derived CDR1 and CDR2 are LNHNV and YYDKDF (reference sequence). The CDR3 extends over 14 amino acids. The DNA of the CDR3 is TGTGCCACCAGCAGCCTCTTAAAGGGCGAGACCCAGTACTTC. It translates to CATSSLLKGETQYF. The variable domain in full, with the rest retrieved from reference TRBV15 and TRBJ2-5, is DAMVIQNPRYQVTQFGKPVTLSCSQTLNHNVMYWYQQKSSQAPKLLFHYYDKDFNNEADTPDNFQSRRPNTSFCFLDIRSPGLGDTAMYLCATSSLLKGETQYFGPGTRLLVL.

The rearrangement joins TRBV6-1 to TRBJ1-2; D unclear. The CDR3 contains 12 residues. Trimming took off 4 bases at V and 10 bases at J, with 13 bases between the two ends. Germline loops: CDR1 MNHNS, CDR2 SASEGT. CDR3 in DNA: TGTGCCAGCAGTGCCACCGGGTTGGACTACACCTTC. Translating it yields CASSATGLDYTF.

This chain connects TRBV27 to TRBJ2-2; no reliable D call. The V end lost 7 bases, the J end lost 1 base, and 1 base lay between the germline ends. Germline CDR1 and CDR2: MNHEY and SMNVEV (reference sequence). This CDR3 spans 11 amino acids. The CDR3 coding sequence is TGTGCCAGCAAGAACACCGGGGAGCTGTTTTTT. Translated: CASKNTGELFF.

CDR3 coding DNA: TGTGCCAGTAGTCTGCTAGCGGGGGTTGACACCGGGGAGCTGTTTTTT. The encoded protein is CASSLLAGVDTGELFF. V gene TRBV19 combines with J gene TRBJ2-2; 10 positions match TRBD2. CDR1 and CDR2 from the germline V gene are LNHDA and SQIVND (reference sequence). The length of the CDR3 is 16 residues. J gave up 3 bases and V 5 bases, and 6 bases lay outside the gene matches. Based on the CDR3 plus reference TRBV19 and TRBJ2-2, the full variable domain is DGGITQSPKYLFRKEGQNVTLSCEQNLNHDAMYWYRQDPGQGLRLIYYSQIVNDFQKGDIAEGYSVSREKKESFPLTVTSAQKNPTAFYLCASSLLAGVDTGELFFGEGSRLTVL.